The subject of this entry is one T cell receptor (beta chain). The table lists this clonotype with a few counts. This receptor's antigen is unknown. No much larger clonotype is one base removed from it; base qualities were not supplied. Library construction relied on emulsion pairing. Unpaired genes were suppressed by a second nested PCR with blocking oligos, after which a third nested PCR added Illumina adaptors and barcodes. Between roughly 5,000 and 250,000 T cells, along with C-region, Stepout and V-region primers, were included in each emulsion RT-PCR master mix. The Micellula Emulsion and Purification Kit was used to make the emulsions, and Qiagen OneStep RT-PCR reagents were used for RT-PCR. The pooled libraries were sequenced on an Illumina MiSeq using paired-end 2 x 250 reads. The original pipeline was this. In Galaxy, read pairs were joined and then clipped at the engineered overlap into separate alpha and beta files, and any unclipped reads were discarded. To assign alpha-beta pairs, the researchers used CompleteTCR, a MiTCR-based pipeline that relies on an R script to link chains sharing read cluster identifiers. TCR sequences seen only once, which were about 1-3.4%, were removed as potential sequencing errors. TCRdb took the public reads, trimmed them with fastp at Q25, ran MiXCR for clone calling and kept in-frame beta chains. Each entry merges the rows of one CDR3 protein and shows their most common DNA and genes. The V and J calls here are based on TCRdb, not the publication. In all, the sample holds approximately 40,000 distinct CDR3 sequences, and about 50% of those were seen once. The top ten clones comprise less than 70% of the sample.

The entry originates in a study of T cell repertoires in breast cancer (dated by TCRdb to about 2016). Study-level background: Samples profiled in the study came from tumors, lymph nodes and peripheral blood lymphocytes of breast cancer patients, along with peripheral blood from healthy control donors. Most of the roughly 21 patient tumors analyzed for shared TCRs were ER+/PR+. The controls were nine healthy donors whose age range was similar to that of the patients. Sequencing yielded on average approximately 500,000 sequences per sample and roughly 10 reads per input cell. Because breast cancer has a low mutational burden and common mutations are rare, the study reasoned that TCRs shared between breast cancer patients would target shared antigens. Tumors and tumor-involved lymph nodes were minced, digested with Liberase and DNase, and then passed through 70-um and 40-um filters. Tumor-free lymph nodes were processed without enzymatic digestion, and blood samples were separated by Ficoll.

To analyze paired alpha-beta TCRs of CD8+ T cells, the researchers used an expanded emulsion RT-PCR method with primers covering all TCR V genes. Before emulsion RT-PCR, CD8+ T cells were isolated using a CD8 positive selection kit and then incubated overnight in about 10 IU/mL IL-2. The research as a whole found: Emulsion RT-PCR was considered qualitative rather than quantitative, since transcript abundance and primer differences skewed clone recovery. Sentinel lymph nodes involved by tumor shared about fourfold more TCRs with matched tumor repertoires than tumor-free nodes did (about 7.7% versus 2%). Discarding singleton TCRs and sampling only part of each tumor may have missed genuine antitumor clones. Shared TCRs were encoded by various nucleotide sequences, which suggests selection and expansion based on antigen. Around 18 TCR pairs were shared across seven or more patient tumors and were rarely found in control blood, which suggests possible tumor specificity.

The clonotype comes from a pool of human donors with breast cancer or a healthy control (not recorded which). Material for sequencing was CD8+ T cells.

The CDR3 reads CASSTVRGTEAFF. The DNA is as follows: TGTGCCAGCAGTACTGTCAGGGGCACTGAAGCTTTCTTT. Here the chain combines TRBV6-5 and TRBJ1-1; a tentative D match to TRBD1 spans 6 bases. CDR1 and CDR2, per the germline V gene, are MNHEY and SVGAGI. CDR3 length: 13 amino acids, cysteine to phenylalanine. Only the CDR3 portion is preserved as DNA: 39 bases, with reading frame beginning at the first base. Trimming removed 5 bases from V and 4 bases from J, leaving 11 bases between the germline ends.